Shown below are 19 T cell receptor beta chains from a single sample sequenced in a study of Siglec-9 on CD8 T cells in melanoma. Repertoires were generated with immunoSEQ multiplex PCR, while TCRdb's copy carries only in-frame clones and drops some. The table lists roughly 35,000 clones, more than 65% of them singletons. The source material was Siglec-9- CD8+ T cells sorted from blood. The receptor source for this set is a human donor in good health.

This chain connects TRBV6-5 to TRBJ2-7; 7 nucleotides agree with TRBD1. The germline V gene encodes CDR1 MNHEY and CDR2 SVGAGI. V was pared by 4 bases and J by 3 bases, with 9 bases of the junction left unmatched. This CDR3 has 15 residues. CDR3 sequence: CASSFTGTALYEQYF. The CDR3 DNA follows: TGTGCCAGCAGTTTTACCGGGACAGCCCTCTACGAGCAGTACTTC.

In DNA form, the CDR3 reads TGCGCCAGCAGCCATCGACTACCGGATGAGCAGTTCTTC. It is translated as CASSHRLPDEQFF. J is TRBJ2-1 and V is TRBV4-1; possibly TRBD2 for D (5 bases). Germline values: CDR1 MGHRA, CDR2 YSYEKL. The CDR3 contains 13 residues. V was shortened by 3 bases and J by 8 bases, with 11 bases between the two germline ends.

This chain uses TRBV4-1 with TRBJ1-2, with TRBD1 matching 10 bases. Trimming took 6 bases from V and 8 from J; bases not matched to a gene: 9. Per the germline V gene, CDR1 is MGHRA and CDR2 is YSYEKL. The CDR3 sequence is 14 residues long. The CDR3 DNA reads as TGCGCCAGCAGACCCGGGACAGGGGATATCGGCTACACCTTC. Protein: CASRPGTGDIGYTF.

The chain uses TRBV19 and TRBJ1-6, with D possibly being TRBD1 (5 bases). CDR3 length: 14 residues. Germline V gene lookup returns CDR1 LNHDA and CDR2 SQIVND (reference sequence). The V end lost 3 bases, the J end lost 9 bases, and 12 bases lay between the germline ends. In DNA, the CDR3 is TGTGCCAGTAGTATGGGGCAGTTTTCTTCACCCCTCCACTTT. This sequence encodes CASSMGQFSSPLHF.

The V call is TRBV5-1, the J call TRBJ2-7; D might be TRBD2 (6 bases). Trimming shortened V by 0 bases and J by 4 bases, and 20 bases separated the two germline ends. The CDR3 totals 17 residues. CDR1 and CDR2 from the germline V gene are SGHRS and YFSETQ. The CDR3 region is CASSLAPPDWEEYEQYF. CDR3 DNA sequence: TGCGCCAGCAGCTTGGCACCTCCGGACTGGGAGGAATACGAGCAGTACTTC.

This rearrangement joins TRBV5-6 to TRBJ2-3, with D possibly TRBD2 on 7 matching bases. CDR3 length: 15 residues. The germline V gene encodes CDR1 SGHDT and CDR2 YYEEEE. The ends were cut back, 4 bases at V and 5 bases at J, with 17 bases in the middle. In DNA form, the CDR3 reads TGTGCCAGCAGCGTAGGGGGGGCTTACGGAGATACGCAGTATTTT. Its translation is CASSVGGAYGDTQYF.

V is TRBV19 and J is TRBJ1-1; D is unclear. Between the trimmed V and J ends, which lost 5 bases and 1 base, there was a span of 11 bases. From germline, CDR1 is LNHDA and CDR2 SQIVND (reference sequence). The CDR3 contains 14 residues. The CDR3 DNA reads as TGTGCCAGTAGTCCCTACGGAGGGAACACTGAAGCTTTCTTT. Residues: CASSPYGGNTEAFF.

This chain uses TRBV19 with TRBJ2-1; 10 bases agree with TRBD1. The J segment lost 8 bases and the V segment lost 5 bases, leaving 6 bases of the junction unmatched. Germline CDR1 is LNHDA and CDR2 is SQIVND (reference sequence). The CDR3 has 14 residues. The CDR3 DNA reads as TGTGCCAGTAGTCCACGACAGGGGGCGGATGAGCAGTTCTTC. This translates into CASSPRQGADEQFF.

The chain links TRBV10-3 to TRBJ2-3, with TRBD1 identical over 9 bases. This CDR3 region has 16 residues. Germline V gives CDR1 ENHRY, CDR2 SYGVKD. Trimming cost V 3 bases and J 5 bases; bases outside gene matches: 9. The CDR3 here is CAISDSGQGFGDTQYF. CDR3 coding DNA: TGTGCCATCAGTGACTCGGGACAGGGTTTCGGAGATACGCAGTATTTT.

The genes are TRBV28 and TRBJ2-7; D might be TRBD1 (6 bases). From germline, CDR1 is MDHEN and CDR2 SYDVKM. V was cut by 5 bases and J by 5 bases, with 19 bases left in between. This CDR3 has 15 residues. The CDR3 sequence is CASSPPLGGENEQYF. In nucleotides, the CDR3 is TGTGCCAGCAGTCCCCCCCTAGGGGGAGAAAACGAGCAGTACTTC.

This chain uses TRBV7-3 with TRBJ2-1; possibly TRBD1 or TRBD2 for D (5 bases each). Germline loops: CDR1 SGHTA, CDR2 FQGTGA. With 3 bases removed from V and 8 bases from J, the gap between germline ends came to 8 bases. CDR3 length: 12 residues. CDR3 in DNA: TGTGCCAGCAGCTTCGGGGCGGATGAGCAGTTCTTC. This gives the protein CASSFGADEQFF. Full variable domain (missing parts from reference TRBV7-3 and TRBJ2-1): GAGVSQTPSNKVTEKGKYVELRCDPISGHTALYWYRQSLGQGPEFLIYFQGTGAADDSGLPNDRFFAVRPEGSVSTLKIQRTERGDSAVYLCASSFGADEQFFGPGTRLTVL.

The CDR3 sequence: CSGLAGFTDTQYF. CDR3 nucleotide sequence: TGCAGCGGACTAGCGGGCTTCACAGATACGCAGTATTTT. V usage is TRBV29-1 and J usage is TRBJ2-3; 10 bases fit TRBD2. Germline CDR1 and CDR2: SQVTM and ANQGSEA. This CDR3 comprises 13 residues. With V trimmed by 7 bases and J by 2 bases, 3 bases remained unmatched.

Remarks on this clone: This same CDR3 is encoded by further DNA sequences in the sample. The J gene is TRBJ2-3, the V gene TRBV9; no firm D call. Deletions cut 0 bases from V and 0 bases from J, with 8 bases between. Germline CDR1 SGDLS, CDR2 YYNGEE. The CDR3 consists of 15 residues. This CDR3 is CASSVGVDSTDTQYF. The CDR3 DNA reads as TGTGCCAGCAGCGTAGGGGTGGATAGCACAGATACGCAGTATTTT.

Concerning this clone: The same CDR3 is also encoded by other DNA sequences in this sample. The genes are TRBV5-1 and TRBJ2-7, with D maybe TRBD1 (5 bases). The germline V and J ends were trimmed by 1 base and 2 bases, with 7 bases remaining between them. Per germline, CDR1 SGHRS and CDR2 YFSETQ. The CDR3 totals 13 residues. In DNA, the CDR3 is TGCGCCAGCAGCTTGACAGGAGCCTACGAGCAGTACTTC. Encoded protein: CASSLTGAYEQYF.

The V call is TRBV19, the J call TRBJ2-7, with a weak D call TRBD2 (6 bases). Trimming left V 5 bases short and J 7 bases short, with 15 bases between. The CDR3 covers 13 residues. Looked up from germline, CDR1 is LNHDA and CDR2 is SQIVND (reference sequence). This CDR3 is CASSYGRAGEQYF. Here the CDR3 DNA reads TGTGCCAGTAGTTACGGCAGAGCGGGTGAGCAGTACTTC.

The chain combines TRBV6-6 with TRBJ2-5; D remains ambiguous. Trimming took 6 bases from V and 5 from J, leaving 16 bases between them. The CDR3 contains 14 residues. The germline CDR1 and CDR2 sequences are MNHNY and SVGAGI (reference sequence). The CDR3 here is CASSLRPLRETQYF. CDR3 coding DNA: TGTGCCAGCAGCCTAAGGCCGCTACGGGAGACCCAGTACTTC.

The J gene is TRBJ1-1, the V gene TRBV5-6; D unresolved. Germline V gives CDR1 SGHDT, CDR2 YYEEEE. V dropped 1 base and J dropped 1 base, with 8 bases sitting between them. There are 14 residues in the CDR3. The CDR3 DNA reads as TGTGCCAGCAGCTTGACTAAAGGGAACACTGAAGCTTTCTTT. Translating it yields CASSLTKGNTEAFF.

Only one count was recorded for this clone. The rearrangement uses TRBV21-1 and TRBJ1-3. TRBV21-1 is designated a pseudogene. The CDR3 covers 19 residues. CDR3 region: CASSKRGWHQEISGNTIYF. CDR3 DNA sequence: TGTGCCAGCAGCAAACGAGGATGGCATCAGGAGATCTCTGGAAACACCATATATTTT.

The chain links TRBV2 to TRBJ2-2; a possible D gene is TRBD1 (7 bases). CDR3 length equals 14 residues. The V gene's germline CDR1 is SNHLY and CDR2 FYNNEI. V lost 3 bases to trimming and J lost 6 bases, with 11 bases between them. The CDR3 loop reads CASSDQGGPGELFF. In DNA, the CDR3 is TGTGCCAGCAGTGACCAGGGGGGCCCCGGGGAGCTGTTTTTT.